This T cell receptor (beta chain) was profiled in a study of T cell responses to AZD1222 COVID-19 vaccine. TCRdb's table, derived via immunoSEQ multiplex PCR, lists solely in-frame clones and lacks some. The sample includes about 100,000 clones, over 90% seen only once; the top ten take about 1.8%. Only one count was recorded for this clone. CDR3 length: 16 amino acids. Germline V gene sequence: CDR1 WNHNN, CDR2 SYGVQD (reference sequence). V dropped 0 bases and J dropped 3; count of bases not matched to a gene: 4. The starting material was peripheral blood, obtained on day 0 of AZD1222 vaccination. This receptor was taken from an adult in good health. This sequence joins TRBV10-1 and TRBJ2-3; 9 bases fit TRBD2. This CDR3 reads CASSESELAGTDTQYF. The CDR3 DNA reads TGCGCCAGCAGTGAGTCGGAGCTAGCGGGAACAGATACGCAGTATTTT.